The subject of this entry is one T cell receptor beta chain. Its specificity is unknown. The data belong to a study of CD8 T cells in ankylosing spondylitis. Unmatched junction bases numbered 5, after V lost 4 bases and J lost 3 bases. The length of the CDR3 is 14 residues. Germline V gene sequence: CDR1 DFQATT, CDR2 SNEGSKA (reference sequence). Study-wide findings and caveats: Disease-linked clones were found to be CD8+ and relatively rare in peripheral blood. Reports say disease-linked clones showed up significantly more in matched ankylosing spondylitis synovial fluid. Some of these motif variants have turned up before, in reports on reactive arthritis synovial fluid and blood. A TCR beta motif of under 10 highly homologous variants appeared characteristic of ankylosing spondylitis blood.

Quantitative 5'-RACE with molecular barcodes produced the TCR beta libraries. TCRdb recomputed calls from the 5' RACE reads with MiXCR, one row per CDR3 protein. Here the sample spans about 500,000 distinct CDR3 sequences, 10% to 15% being singletons. This clonotype originated in a male donor with ankylosing spondylitis. V is TRBV20-1 and J is TRBJ1-5; 8 positions agree with TRBD1. The specimen sequenced was blood, either unsorted or a sorted T cell fraction (not recorded which). The CDR3 reads CSAKRQGINQPQHF. As DNA, the CDR3 is TGCAGTGCTAAACGACAGGGGATCAATCAGCCCCAGCATTTT.